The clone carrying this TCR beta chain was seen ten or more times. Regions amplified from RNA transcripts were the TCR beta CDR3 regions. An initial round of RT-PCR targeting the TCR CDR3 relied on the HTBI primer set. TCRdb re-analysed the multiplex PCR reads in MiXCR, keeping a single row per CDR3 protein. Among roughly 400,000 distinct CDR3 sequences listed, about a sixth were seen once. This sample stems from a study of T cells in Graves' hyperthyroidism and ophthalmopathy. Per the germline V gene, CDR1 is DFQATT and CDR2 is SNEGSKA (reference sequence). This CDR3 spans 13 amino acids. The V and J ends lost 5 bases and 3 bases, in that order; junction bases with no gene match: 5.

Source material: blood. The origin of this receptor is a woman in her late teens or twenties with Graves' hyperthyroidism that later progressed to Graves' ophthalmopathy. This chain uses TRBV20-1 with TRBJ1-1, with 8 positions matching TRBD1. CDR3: CSAEGQEYTEAFF. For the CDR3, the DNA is TGCAGTGCTGAGGGACAGGAGTACACTGAAGCTTTCTTT.